The 12 T cell receptor beta chains presented below share a single source sample, sequenced in a study of blood T cell repertoires in COVID-19. Using immunoSEQ multiplex PCR, the repertoire was profiled, and TCRdb retains in-frame clones only, with some absent. This sample has some 350,000 clones, with around 87% found just once. Sequences were obtained from peripheral blood. These TCRs come from a human donor in a cohort sampled during active COVID-19.

CDR3: CASSSVTSGSNQPQHF. The CDR3 coding sequence is TGTGCCAGCAGCTCGGTGACGAGCGGGTCTAACCAGCCCCAGCATTTT. The genes are TRBV7-8 and TRBJ1-5, with unresolved D. Germline assignment: CDR1 SGHVS and CDR2 FQNEAQ. V lost 4 bases, J lost 7 bases, and 20 bases lay in between. The CDR3 runs 16 residues.

This rearrangement joins TRBV5-1 to TRBJ1-4; D gene ambiguous. Trimming stripped 0 bases from V and 7 bases from J, with 13 bases between. Germline CDR1 reads SGHRS; CDR2 reads YFSETQ. The CDR3 contains 15 residues. The CDR3 DNA sequence: TGCGCCAGCAGCTTGGGATTGGAGGACCGTGAAAAACTGTTTTTT. Its protein is CASSLGLEDREKLFF.

The J gene is TRBJ1-4, the V gene TRBV28; no firm D call. CDR3 size: 15 residues. Trimming took 7 bases from V and 5 from J, leaving 17 bases between them. Germline V lookup: CDR1 MDHEN, CDR2 SYDVKM. The CDR3 reads CASNAPGSDNEKLFF. The CDR3 DNA follows: TGTGCCAGCAATGCGCCCGGGAGCGACAATGAAAAACTGTTTTTT.

This chain uses TRBV11-3 with TRBJ2-1; 7 bases are a match to TRBD2. Germline-derived CDR1 and CDR2 are SGHNT and YENEEA. Unmatched junction bases numbered 3, after V lost 1 base and J lost 6 bases. This CDR3 spans 14 amino acids. The CDR3 coding sequence is TGTGCCAGCAGCTTAGCGGGCGGGGGCAATGAGCAGTTCTTC. Protein sequence: CASSLAGGGNEQFF.

Only one count was recorded for this clone. The chain recombines TRBV4-1 with TRBJ2-3; a weak D match, TRBD1 (6 bases). Germline CDR1 reads MGHRA; CDR2 reads YSYEKL. The CDR3 is 14 amino acids. V was pared by 1 base and J by 4 bases, with 9 bases between. Here the CDR3 reads CASSQVQGSDTQYF. Here the CDR3 DNA reads TGCGCCAGCAGCCAAGTCCAGGGGTCAGATACGCAGTATTTT.

This rearrangement joins TRBV3-1 (or the pseudogene TRBV3-2) to TRBJ2-3, with 13 positions matching TRBD2. Losses at the gene ends were 2 bases for V and 6 bases for J; bases not matched to a gene: 11. This CDR3 has 18 residues. CDR1 is LGHDT and CDR2 is YNNKEL in the germline V gene (reference sequence). The CDR3 region has the DNA TGTGCCAGCAGCCAACGACTAGCGGGGGGCCCCGGGGGTGATACGCAGTATTTT. Translation gives CASSQRLAGGPGGDTQYF.

This clone was detected a few times. J is TRBJ1-5 and V is TRBV5-8; 10 nucleotides agree with TRBD1. CDR1 and CDR2 from the germline V gene are SGHTS and YDEGEE. With 4 bases clipped from V and 6 bases from J, the junction kept 7 bases outside the gene matches. This CDR3 is built from 15 residues. The chain's CDR3 is CASSRDRGGLQPQHF. In DNA form, the CDR3 reads TGTGCCAGCAGCCGGGACAGGGGAGGGCTTCAGCCCCAGCATTTT.

The gene calls are TRBV6-1 and TRBJ1-3; possibly TRBD1 for D (6 bases). The CDR3 extends over 16 amino acids. Germline V gives CDR1 MNHNS, CDR2 SASEGT. Trimming stripped 0 bases from V and 0 bases from J, with 9 bases between. CDR3 sequence: CASSEAGGASGNTIYF. CDR3 in DNA: TGTGCCAGCAGTGAAGCAGGGGGGGCCTCTGGAAACACCATATATTTT.

The chain has TRBV3-1 (or the pseudogene TRBV3-2) and TRBJ2-3; a possible D gene is TRBD2 (5 bases). Trimming cost V 0 bases and J 4 bases, with 8 bases left between them. The CDR3 is 14 amino acids. Per germline, CDR1 LGHDT and CDR2 YNNKEL (reference sequence). The CDR3 protein is CASSQDIGADTQYF. DNA for the CDR3: TGTGCCAGCAGCCAAGATATCGGGGCAGATACGCAGTATTTT.

The chain recombines TRBV6-5 with TRBJ1-1, with D tentatively TRBD1 (5 bases). With 0 bases removed from V and 8 bases from J, the gap between germline ends came to 10 bases. The germline gives CDR1 MNHEY, CDR2 SVGAGI. CDR3 length: 13 residues. CDR3 region: CASSYSQGIEAFF. The DNA of the CDR3 is TGTGCCAGCAGTTACTCGCAGGGAATAGAAGCTTTCTTT.

The chain carries TRBV7-2 and TRBJ1-5; TRBD1 agrees at 7 bases. Germline lookup yields CDR1 SGHTA and CDR2 FQGNSA. J lost 0 bases, V lost 5 bases, and 4 bases had no gene match. The CDR3 consists of 15 residues. The CDR3: CASSMGTDSNQPQHF. The CDR3 coding sequence is TGTGCCAGCAGCATGGGGACAGATAGCAATCAGCCCCAGCATTTT.

This clone was seen once. V usage is TRBV7-8 and J usage is TRBJ2-2; TRBD1 agrees at 10 bases. Trimming cost V 5 bases and J 4 bases; bases outside gene matches: 4. Germline-derived CDR1 and CDR2 are SGHVS and FQNEAQ. This CDR3 has 15 residues. CDR3 in DNA: TGTGCCAGCAGCCCGGGACAGGGGACCACCGGGGAGCTGTTTTTT. Translating gives CASSPGQGTTGELFF.